The entry below gives a single T cell receptor beta chain sequence along with its context. Its antigen is as yet unknown. This entry belongs to a study of shared clonotypes between healthy human individuals. The germline CDR1 and CDR2 sequences are SGHAT and FQNNGV. The CDR3 is made up of 15 amino acids. V was trimmed by 5 bases and J by 4 bases, leaving 15 bases between them. Broader study findings: Memory subsets generally showed smaller estimated richness than naive subsets did.

Repertoires were generated with immunoSEQ multiplex PCR, while TCRdb's copy carries only in-frame clones and drops some. The repertoire has some 87,000 clones, 68% of them found once; the top ten carry roughly 50%. The source material was memory CD8+ T cells sorted from blood. The subset denotes: CD45RO+ cells pooled with CCR7-negative TemRA cells. The source of this sequence is a man under 40 in good health. The chain employs TRBV11-2 and TRBJ2-1; D is possibly TRBD1 (5 bases). This CDR3 is CASSKQVSPYNEQFF. The CDR3 DNA is TGTGCCAGCAGCAAACAGGTTTCGCCATACAATGAGCAGTTCTTC.